This TCR beta chain was found in a study of identical twins. Study outcomes and limitations: Its conclusions, products of cross-sectional statistical analysis, did not come from following the same donors.

A universal primer site came from template switching; cDNA carried unique molecular identifiers. A single record per CDR3 protein comes from TCRdb applying MiXCR to the 5' RACE reads. Here the sample spans approximately 500,000 distinct CDR3 sequences, 12% to 15% being singletons. This clonotype was observed many times. Its antigen is not known. The CDR3 is 14 residues long. The germline V and J ends were trimmed by 0 bases and 4 bases, with 9 bases remaining between them. The sample was also linked to a second study, of yellow fever vaccine responses in identical twins.

This clonotype originated in a woman aged 18-29 years in good health. What was sequenced was CD4+ T cells sorted from blood. The chain couples TRBV12-3 or TRBV12-4 to TRBJ1-2, with TRBD1 as a possible D gene (5 bases). The CDR3 sequence: CASSLAGTGYGYTF. The DNA for the CDR3 is TGTGCCAGCAGTTTAGCGGGGACGGGCTATGGCTACACCTTC.